This entry lists 16 T cell receptor beta chains sequenced from one sample in a study of T cells in Graves' hyperthyroidism and ophthalmopathy. Amplification of TCR beta CDR3 regions used RNA as the template. The primer set for the first-round RT-PCR of the TCR CDR3 was HTBI. TCRdb processed the multiplex PCR reads anew with MiXCR; each CDR3 protein has one entry. The sample shows 400,000 or so distinct CDR3 sequences, more than 12% of them seen only once. Sequencing was done on a sample of blood. These receptors all come from a woman aged 25 to 45 with Graves' ophthalmopathy.

With respect to this clonotype: It may be a read error: a sequence one base away is much more abundant. The chain links TRBV2 to TRBJ2-1; D may match TRBD1 or TRBD2 (6 bases each). The DNA end is more similar to TRBJ2-7, so the J call may be wrong. Germline-derived CDR1 and CDR2 are SNHLY and FYNNEI. There are 13 residues in the CDR3. The CDR3 DNA reads TGTGCCAGCATACGGGGGCTATACAATGAGCAGTACTTC. Amino acids: CASIRGLYNEQYF.

This clonotype came up many times. The V gene is TRBV20-1, the J gene TRBJ2-7, with 7 bases that match TRBD1. The V gene end was trimmed by 6 bases and the J gene end by 4 bases; junction bases not matched to a gene: 3. The CDR3 has 11 amino acids. Germline V gives CDR1 DFQATT, CDR2 SNEGSKA (reference sequence). CDR3 DNA: TGCAGTGCGCGACAGGGTTACGAGCAGTACTTC. Residues: CSARQGYEQYF.

There are many counts of this clonotype. The chain employs TRBV12-3 or TRBV12-4 and TRBJ1-1, with D tentatively TRBD1 (5 bases). V lost 4 bases to trimming and J lost 10 bases, with 16 bases between them. The length of the CDR3 is 13 residues. The DNA of the CDR3 is TGTGCCAGCAGTTACCCCCCGGGAGGGACAGCTTTCTTT. This translates into CASSYPPGGTAFF.

The chain carries TRBV29-1 and TRBJ1-3; 8 bases match TRBD1. The CDR3 covers 13 residues. Germline CDR1 and CDR2: SQVTM and ANQGSEA. V trimming: 4 bases; J trimming: 8 bases; junction bases outside the gene matches: 7. CDR3 loop: CSVAPGGFDTIYF. DNA for the CDR3: TGCAGCGTTGCCCCAGGGGGCTTCGACACCATATATTTT.

This clonotype was observed many times. The rearrangement uses TRBV7-9 and TRBJ2-7; no definite D call. Germline V gene sequence: CDR1 SEHNR, CDR2 FQNEAQ (reference sequence). V dropped 1 base and J dropped 0 bases, with 7 bases sitting between them. There are 14 residues in the CDR3. The CDR3 DNA follows: TGTGCCAGCAGCTTAGTGGTCAGCTCCTACGAGCAGTACTTC. Translation: CASSLVVSSYEQYF.

This clonotype was seen at least ten times. The J gene is TRBJ1-4, the V gene TRBV3-1; D remains unclear. Germline V CDR1 and CDR2: LGHDT, YNNKEL (reference sequence). The V gene lost 9 bases and the J gene lost 6 bases, with 14 bases spanning the gap. The CDR3 is 13 residues long. CDR3 sequence (DNA): TGTGCCAGTCAGGAGTTTGGCGATGAAAAACTGTTTTTT. It yields the protein CASQEFGDEKLFF.

This chain uses TRBV25-1 with TRBJ1-3; D ambiguous. V was shortened by 6 bases and J by 0 bases, with 21 bases between the two germline ends. Germline V gene data show CDR1 as MGHDK and CDR2 as SYGVNS. The CDR3 sequence is 18 residues long. The CDR3 bases are TGTGCCAGCAGCCGGAGCGGGTCGACACCAAGCTCTGGAAACACCATATATTTT. Translated: CASSRSGSTPSSGNTIYF.

The rearrangement uses TRBV30 and TRBJ2-1; a weak D match, TRBD2 (7 bases). This CDR3 contains 12 residues. Trimming cost V 3 bases and J 8 bases, with 11 bases left between them. Looked up from germline, CDR1 is GTSNPN and CDR2 is SVGIG (reference sequence). CDR3 sequence reads: CAWRGGGHEQFF. The CDR3, as DNA: TGTGCCTGGAGAGGGGGGGGCCATGAGCAGTTCTTC.

This clonotype was recorded many times. The rearrangement joins TRBV6-1 to TRBJ1-4; no definite D call. Germline V gene lookup returns CDR1 MNHNS and CDR2 SASEGT. The CDR3 contains 15 residues. Between the trimmed V and J ends, which lost 3 bases and 0 bases, there was a span of 8 bases. Here the CDR3 reads CASSDRRATNEKLFF. The CDR3 DNA reads TGTGCCAGCAGTGACAGGCGAGCAACTAATGAAAAACTGTTTTTT.

There are many counts of this clonotype. This rearrangement joins TRBV12-3 or TRBV12-4 to TRBJ2-6; 10 bases are a match to TRBD1. V dropped 6 bases and J dropped 3; count of bases not matched to a gene: 11. The CDR3 is 18 amino acids. The CDR3: CASRTPGTGVYGANVLTF. The CDR3 DNA follows: TGTGCCAGCAGAACCCCCGGGACAGGGGTGTATGGGGCCAACGTCCTGACTTTC.

The rearrangement joins TRBV20-1 to TRBJ2-1; 7 bases map to TRBD1. CDR1 is DFQATT, CDR2 SNEGSKA, per germline (reference sequence). The junction had 8 bases not matched to a gene; V was cut back by 5 bases and J by 4 bases. This CDR3 has 14 amino acids. In DNA form, the CDR3 reads TGCAGTGCTCTAGACAGGGTAGCGTACAATGAGCAGTTCTTC. Translating it yields CSALDRVAYNEQFF.

This clonotype was seen at least ten times. The V and J genes are TRBV27 and TRBJ1-1; a weak D match, TRBD1 (6 bases). This CDR3 contains 14 residues. Germline values: CDR1 MNHEY, CDR2 SMNVEV (reference sequence). CDR3 in amino acids: CATQRGGIHTEAFF. The CDR3 nucleotides are TGTGCAACGCAAAGGGGGGGGATCCACACTGAAGCTTTCTTT.

This clonotype was seen many times. The CDR3 region is CASSLWTSGGADTQYF. The DNA of the CDR3 is TGTGCCAGCAGTTTGTGGACTAGCGGGGGGGCAGATACGCAGTATTTT. The chain has TRBV12-3 or TRBV12-4 and TRBJ2-3, with TRBD2 identical over 15 bases. V was pared by 3 bases and J by 4 bases, with 2 bases of the junction left unmatched. The CDR3 loop spans 16 amino acids.

This clonotype has more than one count but fewer than ten. J is TRBJ1-2 and V is TRBV29-1, with a possible D match to TRBD1 (5 bases). The CDR3 spans 11 residues. The ends were cut back, 8 bases at V and 4 bases at J, with 11 bases in the middle. CDR1 is SQVTM, CDR2 ANQGSEA, per germline. CDR3 sequence: CSMRDGYGYTF. The CDR3 region has the DNA TGCAGCATGAGGGACGGCTATGGCTACACCTTC.

Of note for this clonotype: This clone may be a read error of a much larger clone one base away. This likely comes from a read error, as the CDR3 has no conserved phenylalanine or tryptophan at its end. The J gene is TRBJ2-5, the V gene TRBV27, with D unclear. V was clipped by 6 bases and J by 1 base, with 15 bases between them. Germline V CDR1 and CDR2: MNHEY, SMNVEV (reference sequence). The CDR3 extends over 15 amino acids. The CDR3 region is CASSHTAGPQETQYS. Written as DNA, the CDR3 is TGTGCCAGCAGCCACACAGCCGGTCCCCAAGAGACCCAGTACTCC.

This clonotype was counted at least ten times. CDR3 sequence: CASSFGGGVHTGELFF. CDR3 in DNA: TGTGCCAGCAGTTTCGGCGGGGGGGTACACACCGGGGAGCTGTTTTTT. The chain couples TRBV12-3 or TRBV12-4 to TRBJ2-2, with 9 nucleotides matching TRBD2. Losses at the gene ends were 3 bases for V and 3 bases for J; bases not matched to a gene: 5. CDR3 length: 16 amino acids.